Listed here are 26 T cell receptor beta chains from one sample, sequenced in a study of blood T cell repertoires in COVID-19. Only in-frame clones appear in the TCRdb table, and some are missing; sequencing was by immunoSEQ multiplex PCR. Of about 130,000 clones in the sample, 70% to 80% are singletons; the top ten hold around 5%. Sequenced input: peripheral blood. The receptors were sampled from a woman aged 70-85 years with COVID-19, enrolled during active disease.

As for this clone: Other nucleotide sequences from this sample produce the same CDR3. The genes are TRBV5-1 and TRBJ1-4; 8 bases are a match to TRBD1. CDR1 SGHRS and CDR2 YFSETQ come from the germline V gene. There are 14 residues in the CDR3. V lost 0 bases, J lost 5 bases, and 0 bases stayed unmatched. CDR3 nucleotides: TGCGCCAGCAGCTTGGGACAGGGGAATGAAAAACTGTTTTTT. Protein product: CASSLGQGNEKLFF.

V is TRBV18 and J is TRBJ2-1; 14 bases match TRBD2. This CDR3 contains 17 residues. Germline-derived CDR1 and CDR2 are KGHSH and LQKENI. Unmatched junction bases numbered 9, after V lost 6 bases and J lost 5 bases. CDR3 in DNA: TGTGCCAGCTCTCGTGGACTAGCGGGGGGCCGTAACAATGAGCAGTTCTTC. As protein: CASSRGLAGGRNNEQFF.

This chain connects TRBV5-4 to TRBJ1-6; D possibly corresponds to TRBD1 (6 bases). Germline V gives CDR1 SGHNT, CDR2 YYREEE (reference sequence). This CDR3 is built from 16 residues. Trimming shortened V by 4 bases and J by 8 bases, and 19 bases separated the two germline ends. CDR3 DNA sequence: TGTGCCAGCAGCCCGGCGGGGGCTCCTAGGGATTCACCCCTCCACTTT. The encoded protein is CASSPAGAPRDSPLHF.

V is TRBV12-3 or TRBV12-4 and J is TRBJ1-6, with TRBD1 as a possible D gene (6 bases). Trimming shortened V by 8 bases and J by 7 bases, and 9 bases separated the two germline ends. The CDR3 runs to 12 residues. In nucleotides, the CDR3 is TGTGCCAGCCGAGGACAGAATTCACCCCTCCACTTT. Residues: CASRGQNSPLHF.

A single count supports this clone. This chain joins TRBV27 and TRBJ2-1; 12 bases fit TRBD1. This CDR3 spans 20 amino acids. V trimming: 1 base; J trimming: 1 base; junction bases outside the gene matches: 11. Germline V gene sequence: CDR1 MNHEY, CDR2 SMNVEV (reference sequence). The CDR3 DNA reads TGTGCCAGCAGTTTATGGGTCGGGACAGGGGGCATGGGGTCCTACAATGAGCAGTTCTTC. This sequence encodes CASSLWVGTGGMGSYNEQFF.

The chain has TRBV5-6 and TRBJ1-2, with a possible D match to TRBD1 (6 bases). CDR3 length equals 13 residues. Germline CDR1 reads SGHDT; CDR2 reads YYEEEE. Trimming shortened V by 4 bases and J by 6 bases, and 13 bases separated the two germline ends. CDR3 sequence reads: CASSPTGTHGYTF. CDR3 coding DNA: TGTGCCAGCAGCCCAACAGGGACCCATGGCTACACCTTC. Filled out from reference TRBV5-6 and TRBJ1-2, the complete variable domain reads DAGVTQSPTHLIKTRGQQVTLRCSPKSGHDTVSWYQQALGQGPQFIFQYYEEEERQRGNFPDRFSGHQFPNYSSELNVNALLLGDSALYLCASSPTGTHGYTFGSGTRLTVV.

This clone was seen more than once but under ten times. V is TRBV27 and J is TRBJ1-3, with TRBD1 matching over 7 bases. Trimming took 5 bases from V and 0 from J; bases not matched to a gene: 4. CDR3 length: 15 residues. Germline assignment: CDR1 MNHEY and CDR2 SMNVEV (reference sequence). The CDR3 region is CASSDRAPSGNTIYF. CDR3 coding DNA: TGTGCCAGCAGTGACAGGGCTCCCTCTGGAAACACCATATATTTT.

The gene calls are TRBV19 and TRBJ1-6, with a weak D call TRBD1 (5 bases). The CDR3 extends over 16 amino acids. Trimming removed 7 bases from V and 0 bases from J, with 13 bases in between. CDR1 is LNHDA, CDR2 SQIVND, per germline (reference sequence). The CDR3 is CASKTDIDSYNSPLHF. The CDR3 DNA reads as TGTGCCAGTAAAACGGACATCGACTCCTATAATTCACCCCTCCACTTT.

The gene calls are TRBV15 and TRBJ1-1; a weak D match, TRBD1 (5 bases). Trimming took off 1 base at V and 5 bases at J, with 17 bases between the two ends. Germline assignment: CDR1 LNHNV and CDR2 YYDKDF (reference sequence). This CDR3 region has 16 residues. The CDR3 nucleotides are TGTGCCACCAGCAGAGGAACGAACGGCGGGGGGACTGAAGCTTTCTTT. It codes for CATSRGTNGGGTEAFF.

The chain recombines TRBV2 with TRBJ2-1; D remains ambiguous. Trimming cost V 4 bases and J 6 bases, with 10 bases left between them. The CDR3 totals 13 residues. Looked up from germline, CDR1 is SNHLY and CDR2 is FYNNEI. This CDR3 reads CASSVGLFNEQFF. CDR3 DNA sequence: TGTGCCAGCAGTGTGGGCCTGTTCAATGAGCAGTTCTTC.

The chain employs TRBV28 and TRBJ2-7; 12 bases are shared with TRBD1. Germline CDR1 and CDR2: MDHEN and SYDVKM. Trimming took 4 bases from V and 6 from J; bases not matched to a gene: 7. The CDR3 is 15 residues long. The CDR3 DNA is TGTGCCAGCAGTTCCCCCGGGACAGGGGGCTTCGAGCAGTACTTC. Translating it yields CASSSPGTGGFEQYF.

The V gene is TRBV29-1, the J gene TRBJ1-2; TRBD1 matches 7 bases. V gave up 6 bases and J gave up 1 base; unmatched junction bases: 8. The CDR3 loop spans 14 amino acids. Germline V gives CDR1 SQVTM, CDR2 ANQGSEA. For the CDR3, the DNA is TGCAGCGTAACCACAGGGGCGGGTAACTATGGCTACACCTTC. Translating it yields CSVTTGAGNYGYTF.

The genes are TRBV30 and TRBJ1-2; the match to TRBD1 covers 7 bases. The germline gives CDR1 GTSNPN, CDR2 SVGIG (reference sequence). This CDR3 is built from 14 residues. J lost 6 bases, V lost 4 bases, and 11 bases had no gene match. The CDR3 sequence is CAWIAGGQSHGYTF. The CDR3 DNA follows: TGTGCCTGGATTGCGGGGGGACAGTCCCATGGCTACACCTTC.

The CDR3 region has the DNA TGTGCCAGCAGCCGCGGAACCCGTGGAGAGACCCAGTACTTC. Translated, it gives CASSRGTRGETQYF. The genes are TRBV7-2 and TRBJ2-5, with D unclear. V was clipped by 5 bases and J by 4 bases, with 14 bases between them. Per the germline V gene, CDR1 is SGHTA and CDR2 is FQGNSA. The CDR3 consists of 14 residues.

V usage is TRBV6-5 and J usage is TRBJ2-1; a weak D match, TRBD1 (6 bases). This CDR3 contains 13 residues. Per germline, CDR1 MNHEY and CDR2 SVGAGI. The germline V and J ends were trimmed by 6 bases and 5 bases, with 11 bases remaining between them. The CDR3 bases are TGTGCCAGCAGGACGGACAGTGACAATGAGCAGTTCTTC. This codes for CASRTDSDNEQFF.

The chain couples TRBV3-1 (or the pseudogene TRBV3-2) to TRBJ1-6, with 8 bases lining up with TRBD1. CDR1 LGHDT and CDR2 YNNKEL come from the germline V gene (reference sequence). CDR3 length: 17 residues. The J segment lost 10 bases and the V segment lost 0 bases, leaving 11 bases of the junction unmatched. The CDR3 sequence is CASSQDRGRGLESPLHF. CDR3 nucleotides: TGTGCCAGCAGCCAAGATCGGGGCAGGGGGCTAGAATCACCCCTCCACTTT.

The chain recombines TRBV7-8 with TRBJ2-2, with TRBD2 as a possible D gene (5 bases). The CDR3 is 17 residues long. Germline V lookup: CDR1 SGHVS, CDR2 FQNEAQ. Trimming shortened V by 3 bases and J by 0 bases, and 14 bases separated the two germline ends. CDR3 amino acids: CASSLRREGSNTGELFF. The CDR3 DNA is TGTGCCAGCAGCTTGAGGAGAGAGGGTTCGAACACCGGGGAGCTGTTTTTT.

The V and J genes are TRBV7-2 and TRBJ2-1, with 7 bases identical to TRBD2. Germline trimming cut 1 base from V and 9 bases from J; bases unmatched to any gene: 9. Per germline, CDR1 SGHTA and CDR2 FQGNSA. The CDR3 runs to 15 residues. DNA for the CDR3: TGTGCCAGCAGCTTAGGGGCCCCCGGGGAGGGTGAGCAGTTCTTC. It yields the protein CASSLGAPGEGEQFF.

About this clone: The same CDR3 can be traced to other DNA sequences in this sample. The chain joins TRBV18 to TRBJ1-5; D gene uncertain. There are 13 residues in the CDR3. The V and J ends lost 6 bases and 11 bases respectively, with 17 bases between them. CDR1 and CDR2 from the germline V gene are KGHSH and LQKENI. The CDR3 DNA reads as TGTGCCAGCTCCCCGACCGGTGGCGGGGCCCAGCATTTT. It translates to CASSPTGGGAQHF.

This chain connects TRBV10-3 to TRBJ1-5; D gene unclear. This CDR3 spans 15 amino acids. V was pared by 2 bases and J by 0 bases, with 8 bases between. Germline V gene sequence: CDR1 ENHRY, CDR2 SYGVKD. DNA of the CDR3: TGTGCCATCAGTGAGCAGGCCAATAGCAATCAGCCCCAGCATTTT. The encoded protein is CAISEQANSNQPQHF.

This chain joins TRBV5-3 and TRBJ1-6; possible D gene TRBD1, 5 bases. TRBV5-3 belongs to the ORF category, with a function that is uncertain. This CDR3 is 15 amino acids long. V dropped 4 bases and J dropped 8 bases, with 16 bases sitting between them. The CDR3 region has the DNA TGTGCCAGAAGCCCGGGGGACCTGGTATATTCACCCCTCCACTTT. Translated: CARSPGDLVYSPLHF.

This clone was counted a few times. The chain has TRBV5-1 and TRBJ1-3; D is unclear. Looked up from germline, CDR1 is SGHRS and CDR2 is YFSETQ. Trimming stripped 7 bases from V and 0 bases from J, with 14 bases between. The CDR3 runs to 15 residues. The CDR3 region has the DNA TGCGCCAGCCGAGACGACGGGAACTCTGGAAACACCATATATTTT. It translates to CASRDDGNSGNTIYF.

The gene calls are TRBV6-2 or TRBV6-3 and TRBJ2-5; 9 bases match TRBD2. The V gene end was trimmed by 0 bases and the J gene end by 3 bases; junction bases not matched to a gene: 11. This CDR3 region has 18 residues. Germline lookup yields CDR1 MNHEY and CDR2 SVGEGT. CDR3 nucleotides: TGTGCCAGCAGTTACTCTCTTCAGCGGGGGGCCGAAAAAGAGACCCAGTACTTC. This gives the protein CASSYSLQRGAEKETQYF.

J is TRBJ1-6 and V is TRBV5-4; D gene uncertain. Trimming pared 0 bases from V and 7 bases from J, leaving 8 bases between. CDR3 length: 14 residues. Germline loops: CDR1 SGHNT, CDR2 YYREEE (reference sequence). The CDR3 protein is CASSLEIQNSPLHF. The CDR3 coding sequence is TGTGCCAGCAGCTTGGAAATCCAAAATTCACCCCTCCACTTT.

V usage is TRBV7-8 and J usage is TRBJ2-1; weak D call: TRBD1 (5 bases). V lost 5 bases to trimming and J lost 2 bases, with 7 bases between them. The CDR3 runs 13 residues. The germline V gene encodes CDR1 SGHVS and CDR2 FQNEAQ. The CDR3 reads CASSVDTYNEQFF. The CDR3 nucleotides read TGTGCCAGCAGCGTGGACACCTACAATGAGCAGTTCTTC.

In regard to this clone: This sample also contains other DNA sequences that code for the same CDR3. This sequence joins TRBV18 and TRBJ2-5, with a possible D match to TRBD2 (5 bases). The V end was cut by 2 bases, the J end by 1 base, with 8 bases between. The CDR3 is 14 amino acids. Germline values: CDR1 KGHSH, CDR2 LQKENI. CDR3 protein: CASSPSGLQETQYF. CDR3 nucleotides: TGTGCCAGCTCACCATCAGGACTCCAAGAGACCCAGTACTTC.